Presented here are 14 T cell receptor beta chains from one specimen sequenced in a study of PD-1 blockade in classical Hodgkin lymphoma (dated by TCRdb to about 2020). Explained via the paper, the time point label denotes: newly diagnosed, previously untreated cHL patient sample. The receptor library was made with the immunoSEQ multiplex PCR assay. TCRdb re-hosts the immuneACCESS table, in-frame sequences only. Its copies lack some clones; in the studies checked, an unresolved V gene accounts for under half of them, and the cause for the rest is not known. Here the sample has tens of thousands of clones; about 94% occur a single time. The ten largest clones take up over 2.5% of the sample. The sequenced material came from peripheral blood mononuclear cells (PBMCs). The receptors derive from a human donor with classical Hodgkin lymphoma.

The rearrangement uses TRBV6-5 and TRBJ2-3; 8 nucleotides align to TRBD1. V lost 5 bases to trimming and J lost 4 bases; unmatched junction nucleotides: 5. The CDR3 is made up of 14 amino acids. Germline V gene sequence: CDR1 MNHEY, CDR2 SVGAGI. The CDR3 DNA is TGTGCCAGCAGTGACAGGGGAGACGCAGATACGCAGTATTTT. Protein: CASSDRGDADTQYF.

Only a few counts were recorded for this clone. The CDR3 spells CASRPGQGSGNTIYF. Here the CDR3 DNA reads TGCGCCAGCAGGCCCGGACAGGGTTCTGGAAACACCATATATTTT. The genes are TRBV5-1 and TRBJ1-3, with 8 bases that match TRBD1. Germline CDR1 is SGHRS and CDR2 is YFSETQ. V dropped 5 bases and J dropped 1; count of bases not matched to a gene: 5. The CDR3 sequence is 15 residues long.

J is TRBJ2-3 and V is TRBV4-3; 8 bases are a match to TRBD2. CDR3 length: 20 residues. J gave up 1 base and V 0 bases, and 15 bases lay outside the gene matches. Germline V CDR1 and CDR2: LGHNA, YSLEER. CDR3 sequence reads: CASSQDPGLAGFIGTDTQYF. In nucleotides, the CDR3 is TGCGCCAGCAGCCAAGACCCGGGGCTAGCGGGTTTTATTGGCACAGATACGCAGTATTTT.

The J gene is TRBJ2-1, the V gene TRBV11-2, with 13 nucleotides matching TRBD2. Trimming cost V 5 bases and J 5 bases; bases outside gene matches: 12. This CDR3 has 18 residues. Germline CDR1 reads SGHAT; CDR2 reads FQNNGV. The CDR3 DNA reads TGTGCCAGCAGCCCACGGACTAGCGGGAGTCGGGTTAACAATGAGCAGTTCTTC. It translates to CASSPRTSGSRVNNEQFF.

The V gene is TRBV20-1, the J gene TRBJ2-1, with D maybe TRBD2 (5 bases). Trimming left V 6 bases short and J 7 bases short, with 10 bases between. This CDR3 contains 11 residues. Per germline, CDR1 DFQATT and CDR2 SNEGSKA (reference sequence). The CDR3 nucleotides are TGCAGTGCCGGGATCGGGAATGAGCAGTTCTTC. Residues: CSAGIGNEQFF.

The chain joins TRBV7-2 to TRBJ2-3; perhaps TRBD2 as D (6 bases). The CDR3 has 13 amino acids. In germline, CDR1 is SGHTA, CDR2 FQGNSA. V lost 5 bases and J lost 5, with 11 bases in between. CDR3 sequence reads: CASSPGGVDTQYF. DNA of the CDR3: TGTGCCAGCAGCCCCGGGGGAGTAGATACGCAGTATTTT. Together with reference TRBV7-2 and TRBJ2-3, the CDR3 gives the full variable domain: GAGVSQSPSNKVTEKGKDVELRCDPISGHTALYWYRQSLGQGLEFLIYFQGNSAPDKSGLPSDRFSAERTGGSVSTLTIQRTQQEDSAVYLCASSPGGVDTQYFGPGTRLTVL.

The rearrangement uses TRBV6-6 and TRBJ2-1, with 8 bases matching TRBD2. The CDR3 runs to 14 residues. Germline V gene lookup returns CDR1 MNHNY and CDR2 SVGAGI (reference sequence). The V gene end was trimmed by 5 bases and the J gene end by 5 bases; junction bases not matched to a gene: 5. In DNA, the CDR3 is TGTGCCAGCAGTAGACTAGCGCGTAACAATGAGCAGTTCTTC. Translated, it gives CASSRLARNNEQFF.

J is TRBJ1-3 and V is TRBV28, with D unresolved. Trimming left V 5 bases short and J 4 bases short, with 12 bases between. Germline CDR1 MDHEN, CDR2 SYDVKM. This CDR3 has 14 residues. CDR3 sequence: CASSNIGVGNTIYF. The CDR3 DNA sequence: TGTGCCAGCAGTAATATCGGGGTGGGAAACACCATATATTTT.

The rearrangement uses TRBV28 and TRBJ2-2; possible D gene TRBD1, 5 bases. Per the germline V gene, CDR1 is MDHEN and CDR2 is SYDVKM. The V and J ends lost 3 bases and 6 bases respectively, with 8 bases between them. The CDR3 extends over 13 amino acids. CDR3: CASSLGQAGELFF. In nucleotides, the CDR3 is TGTGCCAGCAGTTTGGGGCAGGCCGGGGAGCTGTTTTTT.

This chain uses TRBV5-4 with TRBJ2-2; 9 nucleotides align to TRBD1. This CDR3 is 15 amino acids long. Germline CDR1 SGHNT, CDR2 YYREEE (reference sequence). V shed 4 bases, J shed 5 bases, and the junction held 6 bases outside the gene matches. CDR3 amino acids: CASSVDRGRTGELFF. CDR3 nucleotide sequence: TGTGCCAGCAGCGTAGACAGGGGGAGGACCGGGGAGCTGTTTTTT.

This rearrangement joins TRBV28 to TRBJ1-2; D is uncertain. The CDR3 consists of 13 residues. Germline V lookup: CDR1 MDHEN, CDR2 SYDVKM. Deletions cut 4 bases from V and 8 bases from J, with 14 bases between. CDR3 DNA: TGTGCCAGCAGTTCCCCCCAATCGGGAGGCTACACCTTC. Protein sequence: CASSSPQSGGYTF.

The rearrangement uses TRBV11-3 and TRBJ2-3; 11 bases fit TRBD2. The CDR3 covers 14 residues. Losses at the gene ends were 3 bases for V and 5 bases for J; bases not matched to a gene: 1. CDR1 is SGHNT and CDR2 is YENEEA in the germline V gene. Written as DNA, the CDR3 is TGTGCCAGCAGCTTGGGGACTAGCGGAGATACGCAGTATTTT. Translating gives CASSLGTSGDTQYF.

Here the CDR3 DNA reads TGTGCCACGACGGCGGGGAGCTCTGGGGCCAACGTCCTGACTTTC. Its translation is CATTAGSSGANVLTF. This rearrangement joins TRBV2 to TRBJ2-6; possible D gene TRBD2, 6 bases. Germline values: CDR1 SNHLY, CDR2 FYNNEI. The CDR3 sequence is 15 residues long. The V end was cut by 10 bases, the J end by 0 bases, with 13 bases between.

V usage is TRBV5-1 and J usage is TRBJ1-4; maybe TRBD1 (6 bases). The length of the CDR3 is 13 residues. Germline V gene sequence: CDR1 SGHRS, CDR2 YFSETQ. Trimming stripped 4 bases from V and 8 bases from J, with 12 bases between. In DNA form, the CDR3 reads TGCGCCAGCAGCGGGGGGCTGGAGGAAAAACTGTTTTTT. This codes for CASSGGLEEKLFF.